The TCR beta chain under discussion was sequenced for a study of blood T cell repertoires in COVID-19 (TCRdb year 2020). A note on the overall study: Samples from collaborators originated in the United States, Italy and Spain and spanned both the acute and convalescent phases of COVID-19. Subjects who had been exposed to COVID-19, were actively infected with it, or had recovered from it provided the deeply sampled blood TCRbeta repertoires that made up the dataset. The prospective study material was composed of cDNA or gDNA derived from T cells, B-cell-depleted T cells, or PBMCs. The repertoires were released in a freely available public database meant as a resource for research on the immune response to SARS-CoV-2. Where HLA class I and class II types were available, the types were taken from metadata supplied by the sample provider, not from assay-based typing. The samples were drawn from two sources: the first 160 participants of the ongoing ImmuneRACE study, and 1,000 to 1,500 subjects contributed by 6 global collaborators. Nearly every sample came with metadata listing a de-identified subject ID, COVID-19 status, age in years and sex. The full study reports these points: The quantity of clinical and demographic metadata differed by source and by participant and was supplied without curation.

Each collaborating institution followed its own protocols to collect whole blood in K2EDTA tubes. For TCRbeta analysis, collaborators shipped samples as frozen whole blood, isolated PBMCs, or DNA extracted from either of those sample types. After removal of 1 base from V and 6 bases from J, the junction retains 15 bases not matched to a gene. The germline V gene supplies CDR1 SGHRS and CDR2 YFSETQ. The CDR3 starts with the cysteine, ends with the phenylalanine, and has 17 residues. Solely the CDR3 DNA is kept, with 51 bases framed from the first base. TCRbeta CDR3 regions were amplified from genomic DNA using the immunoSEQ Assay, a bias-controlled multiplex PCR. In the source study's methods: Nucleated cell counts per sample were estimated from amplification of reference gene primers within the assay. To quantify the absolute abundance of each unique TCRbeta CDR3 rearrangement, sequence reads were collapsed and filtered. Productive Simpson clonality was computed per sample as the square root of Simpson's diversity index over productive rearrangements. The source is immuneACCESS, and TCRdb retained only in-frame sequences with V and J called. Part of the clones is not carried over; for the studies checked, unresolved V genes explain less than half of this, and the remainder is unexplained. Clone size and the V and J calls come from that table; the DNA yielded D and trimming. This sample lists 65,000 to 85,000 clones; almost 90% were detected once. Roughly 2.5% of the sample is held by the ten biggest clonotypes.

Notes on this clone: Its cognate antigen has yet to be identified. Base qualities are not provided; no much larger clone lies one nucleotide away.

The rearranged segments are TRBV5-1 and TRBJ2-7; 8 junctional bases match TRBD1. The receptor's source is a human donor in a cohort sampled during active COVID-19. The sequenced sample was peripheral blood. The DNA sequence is TGCGCCAGCAGCTTGTCGGTAGGCGGACAGGGTGGAGGCGAGCAGTACTTC. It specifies CASSLSVGGQGGGEQYF.